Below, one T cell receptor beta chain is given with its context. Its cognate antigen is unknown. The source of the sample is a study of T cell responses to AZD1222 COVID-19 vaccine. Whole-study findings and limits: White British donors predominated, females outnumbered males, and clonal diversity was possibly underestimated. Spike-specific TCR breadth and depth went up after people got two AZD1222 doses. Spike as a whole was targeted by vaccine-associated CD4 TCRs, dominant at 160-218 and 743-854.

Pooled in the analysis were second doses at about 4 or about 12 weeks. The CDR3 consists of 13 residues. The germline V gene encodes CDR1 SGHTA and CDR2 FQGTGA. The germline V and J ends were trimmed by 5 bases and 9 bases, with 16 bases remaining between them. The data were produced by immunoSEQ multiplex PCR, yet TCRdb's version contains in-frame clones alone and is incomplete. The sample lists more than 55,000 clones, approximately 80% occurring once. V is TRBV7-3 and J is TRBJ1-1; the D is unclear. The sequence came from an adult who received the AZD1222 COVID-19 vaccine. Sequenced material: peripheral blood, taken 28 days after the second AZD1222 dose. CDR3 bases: TGTGCCAGCAGCCAAGAGGGTCAGGCAAAAGCTTTCTTT. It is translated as CASSQEGQAKAFF.